This TCR beta chain derives from a study of blood T cells in healthy people across ages. Germline V lookup: CDR1 KGHSH, CDR2 LQKENI. This CDR3 spans 14 amino acids. A sample-barcoded 5' primer and a J-beta primer mix were used in a second PCR of about 6 to 11 cycles. Each CDR3 protein gets one entry after TCRdb re-called the 5' RACE reads with MiXCR. The data hold more than 1,000,000 distinct CDR3 sequences, with about 23% observed a single time. This clonotype has only a few counts. In addition, the sample was reused for a study of T cells of mothers and their children. From that study: The donors comprised six children and their three healthy Caucasian mothers.

The rearrangement links TRBV18 to TRBJ2-5; D tentatively reads TRBD1 or TRBD2 (7 bases each). The J call is doubtful: the DNA matches TRBJ2-7 better. The sequence was obtained from a girl aged 2 to 9 in good health. The sample taken for sequencing was blood. The DNA of the CDR3 is TGTGCCAGCTCTGGGAGGGACAGCCCCTACGAGCAGTACTTC. It yields the protein CASSGRDSPYEQYF.